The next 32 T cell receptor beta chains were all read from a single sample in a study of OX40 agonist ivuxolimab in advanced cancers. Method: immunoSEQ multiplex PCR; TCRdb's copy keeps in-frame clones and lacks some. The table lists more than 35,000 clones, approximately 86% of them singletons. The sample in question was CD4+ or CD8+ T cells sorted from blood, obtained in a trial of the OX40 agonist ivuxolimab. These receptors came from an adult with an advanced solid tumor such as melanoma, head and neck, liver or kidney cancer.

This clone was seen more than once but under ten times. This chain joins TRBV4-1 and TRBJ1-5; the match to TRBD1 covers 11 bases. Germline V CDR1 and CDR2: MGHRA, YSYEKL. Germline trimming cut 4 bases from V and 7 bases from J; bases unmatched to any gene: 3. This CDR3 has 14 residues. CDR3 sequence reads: CASSLDRGPQPQHF. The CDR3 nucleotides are TGCGCCAGCAGCCTGGACAGGGGGCCACAGCCCCAGCATTTT.

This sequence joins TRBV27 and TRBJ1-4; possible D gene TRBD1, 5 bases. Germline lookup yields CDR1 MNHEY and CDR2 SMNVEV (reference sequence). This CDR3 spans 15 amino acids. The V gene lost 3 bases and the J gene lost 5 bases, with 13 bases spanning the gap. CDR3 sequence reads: CASSFLGARNEKLFF. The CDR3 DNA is TGTGCCAGCAGTTTCCTCGGGGCCCGCAATGAAAAACTGTTTTTT.

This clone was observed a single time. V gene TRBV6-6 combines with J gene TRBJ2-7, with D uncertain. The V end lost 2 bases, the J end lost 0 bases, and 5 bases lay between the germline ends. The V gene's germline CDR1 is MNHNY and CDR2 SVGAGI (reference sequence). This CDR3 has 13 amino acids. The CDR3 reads CASSYGFSYEQYF. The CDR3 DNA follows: TGTGCCAGCAGTTACGGCTTCTCCTACGAGCAGTACTTC.

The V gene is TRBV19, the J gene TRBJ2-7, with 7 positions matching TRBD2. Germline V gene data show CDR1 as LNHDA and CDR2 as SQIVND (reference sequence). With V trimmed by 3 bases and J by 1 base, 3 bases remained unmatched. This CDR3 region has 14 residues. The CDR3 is CASSMRELSYEQYF. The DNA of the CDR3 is TGTGCCAGTAGTATGCGGGAGTTATCCTACGAGCAGTACTTC.

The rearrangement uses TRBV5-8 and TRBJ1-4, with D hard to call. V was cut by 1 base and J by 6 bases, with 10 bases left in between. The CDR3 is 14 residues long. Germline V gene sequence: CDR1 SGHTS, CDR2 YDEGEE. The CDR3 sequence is CASSLFQEHEKLFF. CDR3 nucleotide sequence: TGTGCCAGCAGCTTGTTTCAGGAGCATGAAAAACTGTTTTTT.

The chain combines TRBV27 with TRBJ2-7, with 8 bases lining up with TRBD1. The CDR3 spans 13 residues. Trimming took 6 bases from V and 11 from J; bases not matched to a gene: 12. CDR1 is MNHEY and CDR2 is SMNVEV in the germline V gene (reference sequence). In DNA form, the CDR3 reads TGTGCCAGCAGAACCGGGACAGGAAGAGTGAAGTACTTC. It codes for CASRTGTGRVKYF.

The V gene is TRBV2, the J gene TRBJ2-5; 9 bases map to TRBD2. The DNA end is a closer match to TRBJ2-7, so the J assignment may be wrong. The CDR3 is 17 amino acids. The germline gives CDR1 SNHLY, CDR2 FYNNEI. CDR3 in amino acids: CASVGLAGPTSYYEQYF. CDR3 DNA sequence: TGTGCCAGCGTAGGCCTAGCGGGACCCACCAGCTACTACGAGCAGTACTTC.

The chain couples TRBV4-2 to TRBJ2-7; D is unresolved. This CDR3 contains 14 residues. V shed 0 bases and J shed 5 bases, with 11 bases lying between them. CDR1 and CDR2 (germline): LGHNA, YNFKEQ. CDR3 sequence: CASSQDWDSDEQYF. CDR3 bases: TGTGCCAGCAGCCAAGATTGGGATTCCGACGAGCAGTACTTC.

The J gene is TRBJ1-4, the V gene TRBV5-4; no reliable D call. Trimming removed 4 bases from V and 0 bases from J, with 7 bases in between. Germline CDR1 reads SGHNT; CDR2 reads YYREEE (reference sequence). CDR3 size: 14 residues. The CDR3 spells CASSRQATNEKLFF. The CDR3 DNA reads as TGTGCCAGCAGCCGGCAAGCAACTAATGAAAAACTGTTTTTT.

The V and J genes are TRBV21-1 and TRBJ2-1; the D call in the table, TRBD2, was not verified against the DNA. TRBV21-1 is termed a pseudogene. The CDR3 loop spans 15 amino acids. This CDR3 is CASSKADGVYNEQFF. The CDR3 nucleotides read TGTGCCAGCAGCAAAGCTGATGGAGTATACAATGAGCAGTTCTTC.

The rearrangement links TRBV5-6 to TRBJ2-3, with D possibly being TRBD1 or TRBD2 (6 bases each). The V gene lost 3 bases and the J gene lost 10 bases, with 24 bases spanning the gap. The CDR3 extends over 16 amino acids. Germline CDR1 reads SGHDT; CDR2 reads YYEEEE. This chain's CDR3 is CASSSGPGALRRAQYF. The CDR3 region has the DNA TGTGCCAGCAGCTCGGGTCCGGGGGCCCTTCGGCGGGCGCAGTATTTT.

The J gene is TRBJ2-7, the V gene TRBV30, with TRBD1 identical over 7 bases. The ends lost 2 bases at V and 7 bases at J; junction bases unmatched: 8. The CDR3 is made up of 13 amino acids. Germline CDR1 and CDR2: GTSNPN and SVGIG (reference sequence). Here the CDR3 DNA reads TGTGCCTGGAGTTTTGGCAGGGGGAAAGAGCAGTACTTC. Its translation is CAWSFGRGKEQYF.

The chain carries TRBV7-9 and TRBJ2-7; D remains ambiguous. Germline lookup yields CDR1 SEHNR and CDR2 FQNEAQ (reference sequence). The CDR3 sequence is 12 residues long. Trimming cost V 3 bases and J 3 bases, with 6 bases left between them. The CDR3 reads CASSFTIYEQYF. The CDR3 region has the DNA TGTGCCAGCAGCTTCACTATCTACGAGCAGTACTTC.

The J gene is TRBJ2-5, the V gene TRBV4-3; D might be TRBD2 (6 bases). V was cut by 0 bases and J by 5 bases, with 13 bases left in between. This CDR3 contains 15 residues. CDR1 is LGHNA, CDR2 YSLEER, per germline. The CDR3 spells CASSQERGFEETQYF. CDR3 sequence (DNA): TGCGCCAGCAGCCAAGAGCGGGGTTTCGAGGAGACCCAGTACTTC.

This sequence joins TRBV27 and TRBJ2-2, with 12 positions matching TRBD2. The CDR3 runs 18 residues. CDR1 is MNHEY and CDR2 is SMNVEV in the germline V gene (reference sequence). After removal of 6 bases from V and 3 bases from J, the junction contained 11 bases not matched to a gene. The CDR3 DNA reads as TGTGCCAGCAGCCCCGATGCTAGCGGGAGGGCAGACACCGGGGAGCTGTTTTTT. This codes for CASSPDASGRADTGELFF.

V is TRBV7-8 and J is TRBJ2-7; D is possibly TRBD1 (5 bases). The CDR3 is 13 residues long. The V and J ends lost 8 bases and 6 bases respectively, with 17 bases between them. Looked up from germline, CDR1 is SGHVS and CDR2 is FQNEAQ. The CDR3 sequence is CASGSIYGAEQYF. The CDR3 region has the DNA TGTGCCAGCGGATCGATCTATGGGGCCGAGCAGTACTTC.

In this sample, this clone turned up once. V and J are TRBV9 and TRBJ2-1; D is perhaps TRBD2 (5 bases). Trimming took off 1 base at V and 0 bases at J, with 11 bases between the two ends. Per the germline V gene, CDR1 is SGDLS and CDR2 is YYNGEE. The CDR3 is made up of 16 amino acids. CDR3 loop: CASSVNVGSSYNEQFF. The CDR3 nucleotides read TGTGCCAGCAGCGTAAATGTGGGGAGCTCCTACAATGAGCAGTTCTTC.

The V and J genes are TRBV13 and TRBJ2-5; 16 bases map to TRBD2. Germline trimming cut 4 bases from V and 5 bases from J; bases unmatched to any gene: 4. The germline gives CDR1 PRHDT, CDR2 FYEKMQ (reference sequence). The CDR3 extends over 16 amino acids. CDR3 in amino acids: CASSWGLAGGLETQYF. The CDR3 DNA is TGTGCCAGCAGCTGGGGACTAGCGGGGGGGTTGGAGACCCAGTACTTC.

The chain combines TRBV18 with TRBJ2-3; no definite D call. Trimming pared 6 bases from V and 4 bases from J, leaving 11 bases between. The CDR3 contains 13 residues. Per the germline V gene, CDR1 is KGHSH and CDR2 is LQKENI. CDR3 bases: TGTGCCAGCTCTCTTTTAGGAGCAGATACGCAGTATTTT. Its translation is CASSLLGADTQYF.

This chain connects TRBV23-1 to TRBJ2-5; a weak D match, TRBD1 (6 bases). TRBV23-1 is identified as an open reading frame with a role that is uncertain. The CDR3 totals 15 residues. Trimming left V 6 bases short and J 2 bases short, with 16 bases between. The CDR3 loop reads CASSSSGTLQETQYF. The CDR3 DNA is TGCGCCAGCAGCTCATCGGGGACACTACAAGAGACCCAGTACTTC.

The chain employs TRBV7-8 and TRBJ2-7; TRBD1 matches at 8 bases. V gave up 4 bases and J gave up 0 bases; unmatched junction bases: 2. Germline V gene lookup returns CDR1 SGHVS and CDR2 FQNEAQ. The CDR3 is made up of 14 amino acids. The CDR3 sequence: CASSSGQGSYEQYF. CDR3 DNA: TGTGCCAGCAGCTCCGGACAGGGCTCCTACGAGCAGTACTTC.

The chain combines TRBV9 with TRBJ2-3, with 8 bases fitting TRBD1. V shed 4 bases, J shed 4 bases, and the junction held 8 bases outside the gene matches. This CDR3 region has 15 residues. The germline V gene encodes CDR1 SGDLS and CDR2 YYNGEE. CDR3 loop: CASSPRTGWADTQYF. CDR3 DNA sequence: TGTGCCAGCAGCCCCAGGACAGGGTGGGCAGATACGCAGTATTTT. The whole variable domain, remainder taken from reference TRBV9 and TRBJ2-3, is DSGVTQTPKHLITATGQRVTLRCSPRSGDLSVYWYQQSLDQGLQFLIQYYNGEERAKGNILERFSAQQFPDLHSELNLSSLELGDSALYFCASSPRTGWADTQYFGPGTRLTVL.

The CDR3 coding sequence is TGTGCCAGCAGCGTACCGGGACGGGATGAAAAACTGTTTTTT. This codes for CASSVPGRDEKLFF. The chain has TRBV7-2 and TRBJ1-4, with D tentatively TRBD1 (5 bases). This CDR3 spans 14 amino acids. V was shortened by 5 bases and J by 6 bases, with 13 bases between the two germline ends. Germline lookup yields CDR1 SGHTA and CDR2 FQGNSA.

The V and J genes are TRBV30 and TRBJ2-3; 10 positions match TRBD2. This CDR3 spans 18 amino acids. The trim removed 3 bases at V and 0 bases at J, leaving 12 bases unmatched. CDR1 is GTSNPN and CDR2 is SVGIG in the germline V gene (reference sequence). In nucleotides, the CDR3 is TGTGCCTGGAGGGAGTACCTACTAGCGGGGACTAGCACAGATACGCAGTATTTT. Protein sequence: CAWREYLLAGTSTDTQYF.

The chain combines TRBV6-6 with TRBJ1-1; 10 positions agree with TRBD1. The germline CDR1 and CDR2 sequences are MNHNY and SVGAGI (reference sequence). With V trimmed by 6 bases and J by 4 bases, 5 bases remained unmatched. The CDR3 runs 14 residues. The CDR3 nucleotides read TGTGCCAGCAGAATCGGGACAGGGGCCACTGAAGCTTTCTTT. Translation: CASRIGTGATEAFF.

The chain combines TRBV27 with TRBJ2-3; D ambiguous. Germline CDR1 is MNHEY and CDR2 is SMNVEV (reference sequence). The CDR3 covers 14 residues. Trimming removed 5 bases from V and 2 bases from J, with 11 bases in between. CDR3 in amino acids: CASSAASSTDTQYF. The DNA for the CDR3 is TGTGCCAGCAGTGCGGCGAGTTCCACAGATACGCAGTATTTT.

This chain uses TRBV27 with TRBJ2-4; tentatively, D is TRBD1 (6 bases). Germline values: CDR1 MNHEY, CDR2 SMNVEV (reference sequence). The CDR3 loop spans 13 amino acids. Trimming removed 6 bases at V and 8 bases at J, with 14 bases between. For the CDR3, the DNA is TGTGCCAGCAGCCCAAGACAGGAACACATTCAGTACTTC. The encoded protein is CASSPRQEHIQYF.

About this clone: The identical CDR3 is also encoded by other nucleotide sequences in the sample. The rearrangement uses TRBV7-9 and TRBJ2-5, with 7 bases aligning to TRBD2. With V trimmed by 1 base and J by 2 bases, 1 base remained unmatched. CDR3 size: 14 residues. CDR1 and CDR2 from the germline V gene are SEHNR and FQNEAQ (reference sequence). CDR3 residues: CASSLERGQETQYF. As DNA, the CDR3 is TGTGCCAGCAGCTTAGAGCGGGGTCAAGAGACCCAGTACTTC.

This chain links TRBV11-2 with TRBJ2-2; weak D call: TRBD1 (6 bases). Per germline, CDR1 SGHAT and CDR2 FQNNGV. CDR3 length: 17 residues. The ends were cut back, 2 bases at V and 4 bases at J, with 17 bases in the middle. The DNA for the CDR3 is TGTGCCAGCAGCTTATCCTGGACAGAGAGTTTCACCGGGGAGCTGTTTTTT. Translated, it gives CASSLSWTESFTGELFF. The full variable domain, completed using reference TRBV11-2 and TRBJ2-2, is EAGVAQSPRYKIIEKRQSVAFWCNPISGHATLYWYQQILGQGPKLLIQFQNNGVVDDSQLPKDRFSAERLKGVDSTLKIQPAKLEDSAVYLCASSLSWTESFTGELFFGEGSRLTVL.

The CDR3 nucleotides are TGTGCCAGCATAGGTAGGGGCTCCTACGAGCAGTACTTC. It specifies CASIGRGSYEQYF. The rearrangement joins TRBV2 to TRBJ2-7, with D perhaps TRBD1 (5 bases). The CDR3 contains 13 residues. V shed 7 bases and J shed 0 bases, with 10 bases lying between them. From germline, CDR1 is SNHLY and CDR2 FYNNEI.

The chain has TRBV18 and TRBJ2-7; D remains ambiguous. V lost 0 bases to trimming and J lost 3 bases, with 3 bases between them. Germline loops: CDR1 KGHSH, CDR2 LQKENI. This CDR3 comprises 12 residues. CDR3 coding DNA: TGTGCCAGCTCACCACCAAGCTACGAGCAGTACTTC. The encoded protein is CASSPPSYEQYF.

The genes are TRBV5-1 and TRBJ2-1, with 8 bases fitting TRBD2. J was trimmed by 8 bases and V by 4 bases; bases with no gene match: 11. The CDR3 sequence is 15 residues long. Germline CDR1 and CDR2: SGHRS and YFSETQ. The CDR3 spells CASSPPTGRAYEQFF. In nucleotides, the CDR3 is TGCGCCAGCAGCCCCCCGACCGGGAGGGCCTATGAGCAGTTCTTC.